This TCR beta chain was recorded in a study of T-cell reconstitution after alpha-beta-depleted transplantation in children. Whole-study findings and limits: T-cell counts and diversity at one year following transplant were attributed mainly to newly produced T cells. It was reported that alpha-beta T cells came from several hundred expanded graft clones (about two months after transplant).

The authors prepared the TCRbeta library with unique molecular identifiers. Each CDR3 protein gets one entry after TCRdb re-called the PCR reads with MiXCR. The sample carries 81,000 or so distinct CDR3 sequences, 15% to 18% recorded once. A note on this clonotype: Antigen: not known.

Germline V lookup: CDR1 MNHEY, CDR2 SVGEGT. V was clipped by 3 bases and J by 4 bases, with 15 bases between them. This CDR3 comprises 15 residues. The gene calls are TRBV6-2 or TRBV6-3 and TRBJ1-1; D gene ambiguous. This receptor was taken from a male patient between 2 and 10 years old who had a stem cell transplant for acute lymphoblastic leukemia, so the T cells may come from the graft donor. The source was PBMCs, mostly from graft donor cells, collected 180 days after TCRalphabeta/CD19-depleted stem cell transplant. CDR3 residues: CASSYQPLLRTEAFF. CDR3 sequence (DNA): TGTGCCAGCAGTTATCAGCCCCTTCTGCGCACTGAAGCTTTCTTT.